This T cell receptor (beta chain) derives from a study of breast tumors, draining lymph nodes, adjacent tissues. Germline V gene data show CDR1 as SNHLY and CDR2 as FYNNEI. The CDR3 has 13 residues. Unmatched junction bases numbered 0, after V lost 1 base and J lost 7 bases. This clonotype was counted between two and nine times. Its antigen remains unknown. TCRdb re-analysed the multiplex PCR reads in MiXCR, keeping a single row per CDR3 protein. The table lists about 35,000 distinct CDR3 sequences, 36% of them singletons. Study-level results: Compared with lymph nodes, tumors were less diverse; compared with nontumor tissue, more.

The chain links TRBV2 to TRBJ2-4, with 8 bases fitting TRBD1. The TCR was taken from a female donor with breast cancer. Some clones in this sample may be carry-over from other donors' samples. Sequencing used breast tumor tissue. This CDR3 reads CASSEGQGNIQYF. DNA for the CDR3: TGTGCCAGCAGTGAAGGACAGGGGAACATTCAGTACTTC.